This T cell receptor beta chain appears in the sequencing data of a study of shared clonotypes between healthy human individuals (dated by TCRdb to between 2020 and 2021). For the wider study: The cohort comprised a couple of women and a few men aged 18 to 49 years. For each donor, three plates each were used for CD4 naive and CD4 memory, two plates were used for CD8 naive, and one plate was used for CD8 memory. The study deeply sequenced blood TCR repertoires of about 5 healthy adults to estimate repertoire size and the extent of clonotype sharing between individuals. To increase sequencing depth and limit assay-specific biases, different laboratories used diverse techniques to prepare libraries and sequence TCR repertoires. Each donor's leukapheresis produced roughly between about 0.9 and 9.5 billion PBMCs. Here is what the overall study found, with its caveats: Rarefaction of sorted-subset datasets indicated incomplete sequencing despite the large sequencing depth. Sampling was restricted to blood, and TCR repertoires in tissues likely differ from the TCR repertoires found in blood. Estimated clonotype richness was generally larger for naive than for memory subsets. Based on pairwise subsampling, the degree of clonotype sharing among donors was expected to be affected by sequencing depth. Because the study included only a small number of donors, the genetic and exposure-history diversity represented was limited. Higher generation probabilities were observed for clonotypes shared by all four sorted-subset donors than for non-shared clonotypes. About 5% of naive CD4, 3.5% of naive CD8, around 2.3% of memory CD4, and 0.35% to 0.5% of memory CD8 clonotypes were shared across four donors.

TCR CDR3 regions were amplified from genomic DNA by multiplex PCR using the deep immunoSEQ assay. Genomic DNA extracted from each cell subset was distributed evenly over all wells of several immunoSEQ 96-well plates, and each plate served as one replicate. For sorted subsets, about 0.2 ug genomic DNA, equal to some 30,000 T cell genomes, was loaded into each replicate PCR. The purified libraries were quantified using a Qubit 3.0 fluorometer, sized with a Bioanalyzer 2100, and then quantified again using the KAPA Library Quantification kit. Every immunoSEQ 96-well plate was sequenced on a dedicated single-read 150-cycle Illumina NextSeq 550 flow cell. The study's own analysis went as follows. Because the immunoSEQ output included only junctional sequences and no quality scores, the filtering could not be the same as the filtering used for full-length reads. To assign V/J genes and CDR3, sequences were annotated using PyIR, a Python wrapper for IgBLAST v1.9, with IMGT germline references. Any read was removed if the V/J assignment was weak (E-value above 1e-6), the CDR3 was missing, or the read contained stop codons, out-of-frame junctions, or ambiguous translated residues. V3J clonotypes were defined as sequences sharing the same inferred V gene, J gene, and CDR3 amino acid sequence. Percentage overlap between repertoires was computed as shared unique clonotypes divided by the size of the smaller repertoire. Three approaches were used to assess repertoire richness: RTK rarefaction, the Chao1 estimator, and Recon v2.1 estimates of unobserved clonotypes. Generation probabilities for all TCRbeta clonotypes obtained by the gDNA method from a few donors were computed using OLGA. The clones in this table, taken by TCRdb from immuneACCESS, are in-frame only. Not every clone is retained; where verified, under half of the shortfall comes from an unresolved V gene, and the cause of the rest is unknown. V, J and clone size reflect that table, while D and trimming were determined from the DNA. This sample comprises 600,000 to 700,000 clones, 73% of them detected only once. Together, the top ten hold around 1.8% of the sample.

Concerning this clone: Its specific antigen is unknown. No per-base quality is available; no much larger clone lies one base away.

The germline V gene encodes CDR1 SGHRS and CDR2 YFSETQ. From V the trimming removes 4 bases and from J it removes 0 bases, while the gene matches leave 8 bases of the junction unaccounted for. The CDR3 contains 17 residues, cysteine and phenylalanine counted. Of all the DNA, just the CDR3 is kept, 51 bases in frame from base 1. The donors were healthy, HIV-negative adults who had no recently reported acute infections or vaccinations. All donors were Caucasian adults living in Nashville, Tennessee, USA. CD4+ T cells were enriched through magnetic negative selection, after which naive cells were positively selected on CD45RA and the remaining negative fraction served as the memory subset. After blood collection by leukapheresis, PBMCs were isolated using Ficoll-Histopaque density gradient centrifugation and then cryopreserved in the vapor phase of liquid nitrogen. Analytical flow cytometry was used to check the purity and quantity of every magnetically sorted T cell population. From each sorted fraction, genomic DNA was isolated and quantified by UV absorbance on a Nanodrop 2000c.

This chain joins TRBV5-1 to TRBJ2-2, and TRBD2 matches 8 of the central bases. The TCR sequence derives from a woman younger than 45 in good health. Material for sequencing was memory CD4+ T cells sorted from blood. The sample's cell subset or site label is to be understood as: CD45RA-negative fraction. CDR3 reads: CASSTDIAGSNTGELFF. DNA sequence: TGCGCCAGCAGCACCGACATAGCGGGATCGAACACCGGGGAGCTGTTTTTT.